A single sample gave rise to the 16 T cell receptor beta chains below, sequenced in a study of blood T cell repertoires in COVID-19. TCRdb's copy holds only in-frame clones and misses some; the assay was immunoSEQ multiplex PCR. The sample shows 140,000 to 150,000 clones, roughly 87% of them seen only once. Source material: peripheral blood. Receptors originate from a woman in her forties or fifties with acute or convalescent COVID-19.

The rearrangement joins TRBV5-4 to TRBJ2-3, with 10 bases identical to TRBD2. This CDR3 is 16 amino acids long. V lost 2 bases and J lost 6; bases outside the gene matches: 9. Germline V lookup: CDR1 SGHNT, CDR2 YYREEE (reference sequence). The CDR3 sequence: CASSFFSGGLRDTQYF. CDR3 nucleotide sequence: TGTGCCAGCAGCTTTTTTAGCGGGGGGCTAAGGGATACGCAGTATTTT.

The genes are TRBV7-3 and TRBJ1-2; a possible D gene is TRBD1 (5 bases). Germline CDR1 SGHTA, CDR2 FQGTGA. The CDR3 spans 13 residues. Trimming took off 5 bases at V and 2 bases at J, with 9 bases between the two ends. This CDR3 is CASSLRENYGYTF. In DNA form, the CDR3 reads TGTGCCAGCAGCCTCAGGGAAAACTATGGCTACACCTTC.

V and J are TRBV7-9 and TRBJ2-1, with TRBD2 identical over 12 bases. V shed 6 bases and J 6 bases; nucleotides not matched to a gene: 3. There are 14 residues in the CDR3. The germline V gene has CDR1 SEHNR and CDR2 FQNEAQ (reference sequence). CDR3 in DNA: TGTGCCAGCAGTATGACTAGCGGGGGCAATGAGCAGTTCTTC. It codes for CASSMTSGGNEQFF.

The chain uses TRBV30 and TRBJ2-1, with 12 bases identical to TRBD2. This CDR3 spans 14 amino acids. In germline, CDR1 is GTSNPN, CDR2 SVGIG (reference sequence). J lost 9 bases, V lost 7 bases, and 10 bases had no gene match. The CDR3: CAFLLAGGLGEQFF. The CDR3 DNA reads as TGTGCCTTCCTTCTAGCGGGAGGGCTAGGTGAGCAGTTCTTC. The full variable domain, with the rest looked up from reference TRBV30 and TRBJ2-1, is SQTIHQWPATLVQPVGSPLSLECTVEGTSNPNLYWYRQAAGRGLQLLFYSVGIGQISSEVPQNLSASRPQDRQFILSSKKLLLSDSGFYLCAFLLAGGLGEQFFGPGTRLTVL.

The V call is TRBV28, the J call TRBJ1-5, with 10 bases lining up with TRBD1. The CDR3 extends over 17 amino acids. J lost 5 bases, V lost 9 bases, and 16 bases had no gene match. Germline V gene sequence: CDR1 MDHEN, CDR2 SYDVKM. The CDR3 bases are TGTGCCAGTCGGGACAGGGACAGGGGTGGGGGAGATCAGCCCCAGCATTTT. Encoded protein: CASRDRDRGGGDQPQHF.

In nucleotides, the CDR3 is TGTGCCAGCAGCGGGACAGGGTATGGCTACACCTTC. It translates to CASSGTGYGYTF. The chain joins TRBV9 to TRBJ1-2; 8 bases map to TRBD1. J lost 5 bases, V lost 3 bases, and 0 bases had no gene match. CDR3 length equals 12 residues. The germline gives CDR1 SGDLS, CDR2 YYNGEE.

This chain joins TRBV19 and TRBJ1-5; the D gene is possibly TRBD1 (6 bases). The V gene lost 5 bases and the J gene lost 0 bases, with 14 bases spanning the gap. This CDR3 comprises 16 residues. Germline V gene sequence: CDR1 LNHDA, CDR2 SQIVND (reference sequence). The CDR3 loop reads CASSFPRGASNQPQHF. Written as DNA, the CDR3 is TGTGCCAGTAGTTTCCCCAGGGGCGCTAGCAATCAGCCCCAGCATTTT.

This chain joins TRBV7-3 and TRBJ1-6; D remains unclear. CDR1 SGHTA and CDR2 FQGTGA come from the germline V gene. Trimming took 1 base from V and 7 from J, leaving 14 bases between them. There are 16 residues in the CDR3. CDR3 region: CASSLNPGARNSPLHF. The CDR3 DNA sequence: TGTGCCAGCAGCTTAAATCCAGGCGCGCGAAATTCACCCCTCCACTTT. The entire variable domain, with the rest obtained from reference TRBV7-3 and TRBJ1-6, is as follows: GAGVSQTPSNKVTEKGKYVELRCDPISGHTALYWYRQSLGQGPEFLIYFQGTGAADDSGLPNDRFFAVRPEGSVSTLKIQRTERGDSAVYLCASSLNPGARNSPLHFGNGTRLTVT.

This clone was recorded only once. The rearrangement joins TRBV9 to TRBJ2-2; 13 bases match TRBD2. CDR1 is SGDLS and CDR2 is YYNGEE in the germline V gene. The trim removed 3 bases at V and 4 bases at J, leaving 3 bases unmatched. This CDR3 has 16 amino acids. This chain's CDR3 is CASSATSGGATGELFF. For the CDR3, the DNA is TGTGCCAGCAGCGCAACTAGCGGGGGGGCCACCGGGGAGCTGTTTTTT. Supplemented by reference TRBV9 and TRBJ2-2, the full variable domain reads DSGVTQTPKHLITATGQRVTLRCSPRSGDLSVYWYQQSLDQGLQFLIQYYNGEERAKGNILERFSAQQFPDLHSELNLSSLELGDSALYFCASSATSGGATGELFFGEGSRLTVL.

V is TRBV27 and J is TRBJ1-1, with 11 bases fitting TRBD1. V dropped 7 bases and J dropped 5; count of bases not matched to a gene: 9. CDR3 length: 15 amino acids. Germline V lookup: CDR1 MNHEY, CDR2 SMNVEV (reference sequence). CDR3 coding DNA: TGTGCCAGCACCTCCGGGACAGGGGGAAGTACTGAAGCTTTCTTT. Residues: CASTSGTGGSTEAFF.

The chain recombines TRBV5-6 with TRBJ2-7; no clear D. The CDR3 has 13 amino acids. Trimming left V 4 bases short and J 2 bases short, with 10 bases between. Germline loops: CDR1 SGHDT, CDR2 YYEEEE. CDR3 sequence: CASSPGRTYEQYF. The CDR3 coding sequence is TGTGCCAGCAGCCCTGGCCGTACCTACGAGCAGTACTTC.

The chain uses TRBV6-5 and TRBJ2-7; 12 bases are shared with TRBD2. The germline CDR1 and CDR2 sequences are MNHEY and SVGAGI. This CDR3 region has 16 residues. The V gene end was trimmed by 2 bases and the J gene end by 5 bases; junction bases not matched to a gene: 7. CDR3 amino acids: CASSYALAGGMNEQYF. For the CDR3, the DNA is TGTGCCAGCAGTTACGCGCTAGCGGGGGGGATGAACGAGCAGTACTTC.

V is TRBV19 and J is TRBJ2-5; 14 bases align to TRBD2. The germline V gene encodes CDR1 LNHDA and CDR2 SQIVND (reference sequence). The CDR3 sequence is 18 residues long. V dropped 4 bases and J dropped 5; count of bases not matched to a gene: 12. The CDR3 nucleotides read TGTGCCAGTAGTACGGGACTAGCGGGAGTACGGGGTTTTGAGACCCAGTACTTC. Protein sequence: CASSTGLAGVRGFETQYF.

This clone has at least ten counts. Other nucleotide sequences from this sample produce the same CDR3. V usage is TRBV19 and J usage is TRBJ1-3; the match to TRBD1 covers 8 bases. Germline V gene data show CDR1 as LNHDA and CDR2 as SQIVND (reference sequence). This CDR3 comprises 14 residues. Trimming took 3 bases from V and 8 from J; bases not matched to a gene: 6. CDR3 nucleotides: TGTGCCAGTAGTATCGGACAGGGAGGACACACCATATATTTT. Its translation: CASSIGQGGHTIYF.

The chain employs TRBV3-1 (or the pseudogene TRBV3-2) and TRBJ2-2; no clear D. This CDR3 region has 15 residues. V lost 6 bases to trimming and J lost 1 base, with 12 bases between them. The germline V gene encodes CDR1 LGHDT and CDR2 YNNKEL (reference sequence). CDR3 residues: CASSPMSQNTGELFF. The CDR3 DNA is TGTGCCAGCAGTCCCATGAGCCAGAACACCGGGGAGCTGTTTTTT.

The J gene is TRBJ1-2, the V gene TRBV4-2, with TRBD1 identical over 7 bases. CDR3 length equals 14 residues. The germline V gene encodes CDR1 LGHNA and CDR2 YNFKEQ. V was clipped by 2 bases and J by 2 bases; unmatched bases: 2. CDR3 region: CASSQIQGNYGYTF. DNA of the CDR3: TGTGCCAGCAGCCAAATACAGGGGAACTATGGCTACACCTTC.